The T cell receptor beta chain described here comes from a study of T-cell reconstitution after alpha-beta-depleted transplantation in children. Preparation of the TCRbeta library was carried out with unique molecular identifiers. TCRdb itself ran the PCR reads through MiXCR, one entry per CDR3 protein. The table shows roughly 300,000 distinct CDR3 sequences, with 9.9% occurring only once. Unmatched junction bases numbered 11, after V lost 8 bases and J lost 3 bases. This CDR3 spans 15 amino acids. The chain employs TRBV12-3 or TRBV12-4 and TRBJ2-7; 9 bases map to TRBD2. The sample consisted of PBMCs from the stem cell graft donor, taken from the stem cell graft. The receptor's source is a human donor who donated a stem cell graft to a child with SCID. The CDR3 reads CASAPSSGVFYEQYF. The CDR3 DNA is TGTGCCAGCGCGCCTTCTAGCGGGGTGTTCTACGAGCAGTACTTC.